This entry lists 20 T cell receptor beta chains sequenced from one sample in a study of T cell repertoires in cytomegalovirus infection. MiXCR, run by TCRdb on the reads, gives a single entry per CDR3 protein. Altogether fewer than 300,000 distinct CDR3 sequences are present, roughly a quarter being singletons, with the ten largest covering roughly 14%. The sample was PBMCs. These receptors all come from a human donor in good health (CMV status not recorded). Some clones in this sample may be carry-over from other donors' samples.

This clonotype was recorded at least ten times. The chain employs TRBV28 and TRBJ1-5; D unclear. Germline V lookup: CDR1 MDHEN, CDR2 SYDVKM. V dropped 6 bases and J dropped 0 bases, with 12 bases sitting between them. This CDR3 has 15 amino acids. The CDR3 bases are TGTGCCAGCAGCCCAATACTTTATAGCAATCAGCCCCAGCATTTT. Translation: CASSPILYSNQPQHF.

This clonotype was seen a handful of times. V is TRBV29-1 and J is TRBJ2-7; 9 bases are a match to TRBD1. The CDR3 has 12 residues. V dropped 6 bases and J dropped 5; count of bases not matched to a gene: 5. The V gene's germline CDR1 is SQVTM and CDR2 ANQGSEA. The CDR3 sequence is CSVAGQGHEQYF. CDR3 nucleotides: TGCAGCGTGGCGGGACAGGGCCACGAGCAGTACTTC.

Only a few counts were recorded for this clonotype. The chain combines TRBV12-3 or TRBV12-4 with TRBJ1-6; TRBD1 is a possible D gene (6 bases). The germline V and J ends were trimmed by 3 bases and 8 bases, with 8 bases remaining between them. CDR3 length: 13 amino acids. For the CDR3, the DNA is TGTGCCAGCAGTTTGCACAGGGATTCACCCCTCCACTTT. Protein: CASSLHRDSPLHF.

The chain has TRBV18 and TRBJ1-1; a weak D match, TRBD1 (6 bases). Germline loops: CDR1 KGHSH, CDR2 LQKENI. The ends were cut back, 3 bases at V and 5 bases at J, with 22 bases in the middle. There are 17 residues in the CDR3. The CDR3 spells CASSPLPTGRRGTEAFF. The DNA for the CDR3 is TGTGCCAGCTCACCCCTCCCCACAGGGAGAAGGGGGACTGAAGCTTTCTTT. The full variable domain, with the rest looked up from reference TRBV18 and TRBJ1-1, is NAGVMQNPRHLVRRRGQEARLRCSPMKGHSHVYWYRQLPEEGLKFMVYLQKENIIDESGMPKERFSAEFPKEGPSILRIQQVVRGDSAAYFCASSPLPTGRRGTEAFFGQGTRLTVV.

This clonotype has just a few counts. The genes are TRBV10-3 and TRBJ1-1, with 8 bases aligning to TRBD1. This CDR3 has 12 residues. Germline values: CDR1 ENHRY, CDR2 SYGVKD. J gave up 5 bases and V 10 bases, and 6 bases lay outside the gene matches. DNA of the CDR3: TGTGCCACAGGACAGGGTGGGACTGAAGCTTTCTTT. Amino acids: CATGQGGTEAFF.

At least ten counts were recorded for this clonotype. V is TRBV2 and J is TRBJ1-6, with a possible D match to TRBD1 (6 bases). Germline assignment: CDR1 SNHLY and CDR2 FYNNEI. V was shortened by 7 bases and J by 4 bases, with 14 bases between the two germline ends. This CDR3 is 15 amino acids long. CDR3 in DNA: TGTGCCAGCATGGGGGCAGCGGTTTATAATTCACCCCTCCACTTT. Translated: CASMGAAVYNSPLHF.

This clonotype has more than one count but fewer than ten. The CDR3 loop is CASSPDRFYEQYF. Here the CDR3 DNA reads TGCGCCAGCAGCCCCGACAGATTCTACGAGCAGTACTTC. The gene calls are TRBV5-1 and TRBJ2-7, with D tentatively TRBD1 (5 bases). V was shortened by 4 bases and J by 3 bases, with 11 bases between the two germline ends. The CDR3 contains 13 residues. CDR1 SGHRS and CDR2 YFSETQ come from the germline V gene.

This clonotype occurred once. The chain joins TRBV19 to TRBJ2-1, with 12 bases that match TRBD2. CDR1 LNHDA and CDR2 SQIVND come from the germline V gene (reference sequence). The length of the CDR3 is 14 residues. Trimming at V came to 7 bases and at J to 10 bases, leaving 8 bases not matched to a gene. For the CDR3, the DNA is TGTGCCAGTAACCCACTAGCGGGGGGTCTCGAGCAGTTCTTC. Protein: CASNPLAGGLEQFF.

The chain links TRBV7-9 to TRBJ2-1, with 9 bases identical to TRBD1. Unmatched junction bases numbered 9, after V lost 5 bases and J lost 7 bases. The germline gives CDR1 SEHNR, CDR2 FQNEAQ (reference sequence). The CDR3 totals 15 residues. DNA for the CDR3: TGTGCCAGCAGCCCGCAAGGGACAGGGACAAATGAGCAGTTCTTC. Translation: CASSPQGTGTNEQFF.

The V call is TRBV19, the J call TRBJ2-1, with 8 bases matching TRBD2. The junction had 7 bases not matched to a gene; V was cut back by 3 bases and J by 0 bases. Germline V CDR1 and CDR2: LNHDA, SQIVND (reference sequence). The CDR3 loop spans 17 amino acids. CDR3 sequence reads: CASSISSGFSSYNEQFF. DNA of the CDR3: TGTGCCAGTAGTATCTCTAGCGGGTTCAGCTCCTACAATGAGCAGTTCTTC.

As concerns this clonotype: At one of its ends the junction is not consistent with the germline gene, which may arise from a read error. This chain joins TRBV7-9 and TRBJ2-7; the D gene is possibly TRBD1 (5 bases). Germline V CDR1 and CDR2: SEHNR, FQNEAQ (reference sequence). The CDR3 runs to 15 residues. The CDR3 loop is CASSLVRQNLYVQYF. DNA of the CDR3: TGTGCCAGCAGCTTAGTTAGACAGAACCTCTACGTGCAGTACTTC.

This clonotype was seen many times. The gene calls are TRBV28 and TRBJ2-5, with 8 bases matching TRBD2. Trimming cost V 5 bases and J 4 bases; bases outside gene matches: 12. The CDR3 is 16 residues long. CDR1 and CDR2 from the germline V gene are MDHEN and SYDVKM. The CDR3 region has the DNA TGTGCCAGCAGTCCTTCGGGGGAAGCGGGAGTAGAGACCCAGTACTTC. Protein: CASSPSGEAGVETQYF.

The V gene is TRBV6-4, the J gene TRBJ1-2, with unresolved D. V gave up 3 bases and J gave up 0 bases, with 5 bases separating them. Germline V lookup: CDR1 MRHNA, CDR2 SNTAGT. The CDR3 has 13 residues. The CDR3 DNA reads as TGTGCCAGCAGTGAGGCTGCTAACTATGGCTACACCTTC. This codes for CASSEAANYGYTF.

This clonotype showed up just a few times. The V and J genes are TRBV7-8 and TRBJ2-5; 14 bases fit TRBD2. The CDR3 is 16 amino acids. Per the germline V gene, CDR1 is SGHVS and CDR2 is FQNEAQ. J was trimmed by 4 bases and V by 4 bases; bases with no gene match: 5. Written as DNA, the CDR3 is TGTGCCAGCAGCTCCCGGACTAGCGGGAGGTTAGAGACCCAGTACTTC. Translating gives CASSSRTSGRLETQYF. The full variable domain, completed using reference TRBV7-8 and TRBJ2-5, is GAGVSQSPRYKVAKRGQDVALRCDPISGHVSLFWYQQALGQGPEFLTYFQNEAQLDKSGLPSDRFFAERPEGSVSTLKIQRTQQEDSAVYLCASSSRTSGRLETQYFGPGTRLLVL.

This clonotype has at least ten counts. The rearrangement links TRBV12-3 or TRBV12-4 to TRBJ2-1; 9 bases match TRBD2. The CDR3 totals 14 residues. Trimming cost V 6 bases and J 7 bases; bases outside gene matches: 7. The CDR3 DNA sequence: TGTGCCAGCAGCCCTAGCGGGGTCGGGAATGAGCAGTTCTTC. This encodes CASSPSGVGNEQFF.

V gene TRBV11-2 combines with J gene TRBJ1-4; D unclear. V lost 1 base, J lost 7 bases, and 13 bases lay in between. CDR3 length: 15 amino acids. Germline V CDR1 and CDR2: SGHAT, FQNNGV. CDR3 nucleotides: TGTGCCAGCAGCTTAGTCGGCCATATAGGTGAAAAACTGTTTTTT. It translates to CASSLVGHIGEKLFF. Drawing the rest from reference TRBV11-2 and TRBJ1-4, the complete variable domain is EAGVAQSPRYKIIEKRQSVAFWCNPISGHATLYWYQQILGQGPKLLIQFQNNGVVDDSQLPKDRFSAERLKGVDSTLKIQPAKLEDSAVYLCASSLVGHIGEKLFFGSGTQLSVL.

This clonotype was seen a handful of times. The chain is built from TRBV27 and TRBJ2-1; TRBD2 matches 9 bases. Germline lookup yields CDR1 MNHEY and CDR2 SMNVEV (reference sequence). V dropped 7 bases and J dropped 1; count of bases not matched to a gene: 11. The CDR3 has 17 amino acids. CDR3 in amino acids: CASIRNSGSSSYNEQFF. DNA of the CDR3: TGTGCCAGCATCAGGAATAGCGGGAGTTCTTCCTACAATGAGCAGTTCTTC.

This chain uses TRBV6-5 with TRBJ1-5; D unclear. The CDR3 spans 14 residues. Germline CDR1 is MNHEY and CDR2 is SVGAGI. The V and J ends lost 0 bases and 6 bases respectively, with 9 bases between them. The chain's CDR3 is CASSYSETPQPQHF. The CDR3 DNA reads TGTGCCAGCAGTTACTCCGAGACACCTCAGCCCCAGCATTTT.

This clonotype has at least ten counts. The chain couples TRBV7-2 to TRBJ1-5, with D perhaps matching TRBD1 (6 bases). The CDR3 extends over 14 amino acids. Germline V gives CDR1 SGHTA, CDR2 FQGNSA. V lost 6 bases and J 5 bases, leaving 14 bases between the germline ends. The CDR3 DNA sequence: TGTGCCAGCAGGTCTACAGGGATTGATCAGCCCCAGCATTTT. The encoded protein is CASRSTGIDQPQHF.

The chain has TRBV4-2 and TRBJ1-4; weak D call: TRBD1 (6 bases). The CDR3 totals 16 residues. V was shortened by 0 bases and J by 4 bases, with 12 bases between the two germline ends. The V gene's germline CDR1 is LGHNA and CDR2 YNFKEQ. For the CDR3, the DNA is TGTGCCAGCAGCCAAGATGGGGGGCGCCTTAATGAAAAACTGTTTTTT. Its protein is CASSQDGGRLNEKLFF.